This TCR beta chain emerged from a study of control samples from healthy donors and cancer patients. In germline, CDR1 is SEHNR, CDR2 FQNEAQ (reference sequence). The CDR3 sequence is 12 residues long. V was trimmed by 5 bases and J by 14 bases, leaving 13 bases between them. Some clones are missing from TCRdb's copy, which holds only in-frame ones; the method was immunoSEQ multiplex PCR. The profile shows some 210,000 clones, about 91% of them singletons. The origin of this receptor is a man aged 25-45 years in good health. The V call is TRBV7-9, the J call TRBJ1-6, with D possibly TRBD1 on 5 matching bases. What was sequenced was blood. Written as DNA, the CDR3 is TGTGCCAGCAGCGGTAGTGGGGACGCCCTCCACTTT. Its protein product is CASSGSGDALHF.